This T cell receptor (beta chain) appears in the sequencing data of a study of beta chain features in type 1 diabetes. Study-level background: Across all samples, about 110,000,000 sorted cells were examined.

There are a few counts of this clone. Germline V gives CDR1 MDHEN, CDR2 SYDVKM. Trimming shortened V by 3 bases and J by 2 bases, and 14 bases separated the two germline ends. The CDR3 loop spans 16 amino acids. Isolated RNA was reverse transcribed in full, so expressed TCRB transcripts were sequenced. Produced via immunoSEQ multiplex PCR; TCRdb's table is partial and in-frame only. The data show over 700,000 clones, roughly 16% seen once. This chain joins TRBV28 and TRBJ2-4, with D perhaps given as TRBD1 or TRBD2 (5 bases each). The clonotype comes from a young woman in good health. The sequenced material came from naive CD4+ T cells from blood. This CDR3 reads CASSFGEWGTKNIQYF. The DNA of the CDR3 is TGTGCCAGCAGTTTCGGGGAGTGGGGGACCAAAAACATTCAGTACTTC.